This T cell receptor (beta chain) was sequenced during a study of beta chain features in type 1 diabetes. This clone came up a few times. The target antigen is unknown. General study results and limits: A moderate, significant TCRB CDR3 shortening appeared in type 1 diabetes across four CD4+ subsets.

TCRB transcripts that were expressed got sequenced, as all of the isolated RNA had been reverse transcribed. Measured with immunoSEQ multiplex PCR; TCRdb has only the in-frame clones, and not every one. The top ten hold around 0.44% of the sample, which has 300,000 or so clones, less than 10% seen once. What was sequenced was central memory CD4+ T cells from blood. The receptor was isolated from a woman aged 18-29 years in good health.

CDR3 DNA: TGCAGCGTTAGGACCCTTGAAGCGGTCTACGAGCAGTACTTC. Its translation is CSVRTLEAVYEQYF. The rearrangement joins TRBV29-1 to TRBJ2-5; perhaps TRBD2 as D (5 bases). TRBJ2-7 matches the DNA end more closely, so the J call is doubtful. Germline lookup yields CDR1 SQVTM and CDR2 ANQGSEA. The CDR3 totals 14 residues.